Following are 13 T cell receptor beta chains from one sample sequenced in a study of blood T cell repertoires in COVID-19. The assay was immunoSEQ multiplex PCR, and TCRdb's table has in-frame clones only and misses some. Among just over 650,000 clones listed, around 89% were seen once. The sample comprised peripheral blood. These receptor sequences come from a woman aged 18 to 35 with acute or convalescent COVID-19.

This chain links TRBV21-1 with TRBJ1-2. TRBV21-1 is a listed pseudogene. This CDR3 spans 16 amino acids. The CDR3 nucleotides read TGTGCCAGCCCGGGAGGTGAAAGACTCTGGGGGCATGGCTACACCTTC. Its translation is CASPGGERLWGHGYTF.

This chain links TRBV7-9 with TRBJ1-2, with a possible D match to TRBD1 (6 bases). Trimming pared 3 bases from V and 5 bases from J, leaving 16 bases between. CDR1 is SEHNR and CDR2 is FQNEAQ in the germline V gene (reference sequence). This CDR3 region has 15 residues. This CDR3 reads CASSFKQGPGYGYTF. DNA for the CDR3: TGTGCCAGCAGCTTTAAACAGGGACCAGGATATGGCTACACCTTC.

The chain links TRBV7-2 to TRBJ2-3, with 9 bases fitting TRBD1. The ends lost 8 bases at V and 5 bases at J; junction bases unmatched: 11. The germline V gene has CDR1 SGHTA and CDR2 FQGNSA. The CDR3 runs 15 residues. CDR3 amino acids: CASGKPGQGGDTQYF. In DNA, the CDR3 is TGTGCCAGCGGAAAACCGGGACAGGGAGGAGATACGCAGTATTTT. The whole variable domain, remainder taken from reference TRBV7-2 and TRBJ2-3, is GAGVSQSPSNKVTEKGKDVELRCDPISGHTALYWYRQSLGQGLEFLIYFQGNSAPDKSGLPSDRFSAERTGGSVSTLTIQRTQQEDSAVYLCASGKPGQGGDTQYFGPGTRLTVL.

The V gene is TRBV12-3 or TRBV12-4, the J gene TRBJ1-1; D ambiguous. V gave up 6 bases and J gave up 11 bases, with 19 bases separating them. This CDR3 is 13 amino acids long. This CDR3 reads CASRPPGPSGAFF. CDR3 coding DNA: TGTGCCAGCAGACCCCCGGGCCCCTCGGGGGCTTTCTTT.

The V call is TRBV6-5, the J call TRBJ1-6; tentatively, D is TRBD1 (5 bases). There are 14 residues in the CDR3. With 8 bases removed from V and 0 bases from J, the gap between germline ends came to 8 bases. Per the germline V gene, CDR1 is MNHEY and CDR2 is SVGAGI. CDR3 coding DNA: TGTGCCAGCCGCGGGGCCTCCTATAATTCACCCCTCCACTTT. As protein: CASRGASYNSPLHF.

For the CDR3, the DNA is TGTGCCAGCAGCTTAGAGGAGGGCATAAACACCGGGGAGCTGTTTTTT. This sequence encodes CASSLEEGINTGELFF. The rearrangement joins TRBV11-2 to TRBJ2-2; D possibly corresponds to TRBD2 (6 bases). The CDR3 loop spans 16 amino acids. The germline CDR1 and CDR2 sequences are SGHAT and FQNNGV. V dropped 0 bases and J dropped 2 bases, with 10 bases sitting between them.

The V and J genes are TRBV9 and TRBJ2-7, with D possibly TRBD2 on 6 matching bases. Germline CDR1 SGDLS, CDR2 YYNGEE. This CDR3 spans 13 amino acids. With 0 bases removed from V and 3 bases from J, the gap between germline ends came to 7 bases. The CDR3 DNA follows: TGTGCCAGCAGCGTAGGCGGGGTCTACGAGCAGTACTTC. As protein: CASSVGGVYEQYF.

The chain uses TRBV28 and TRBJ1-5; 9 bases line up with TRBD1. The CDR3 covers 15 residues. The V and J ends lost 1 base and 4 bases, in that order; junction bases with no gene match: 2. CDR1 and CDR2 from the germline V gene are MDHEN and SYDVKM. The CDR3 sequence: CASSLSDRGNQPQHF. CDR3 coding DNA: TGTGCCAGCAGTTTATCAGACAGGGGGAATCAGCCCCAGCATTTT.

V usage is TRBV7-6 and J usage is TRBJ2-7; 9 bases agree with TRBD1. The CDR3 has 14 residues. The germline V gene encodes CDR1 SGHVS and CDR2 FNYEAQ. The V segment lost 0 bases and the J segment 5 bases; nucleotides outside the gene matches: 2. CDR3 nucleotide sequence: TGTGCCAGCAGCTTAGCGGGACAGGGAGACGAGCAGTACTTC. Amino acid sequence: CASSLAGQGDEQYF.

The rearrangement uses TRBV24-1 and TRBJ1-5; a weak D match, TRBD1 (6 bases). This CDR3 is 12 amino acids long. V shed 9 bases and J shed 2 bases, with 7 bases lying between them. From germline, CDR1 is KGHDR and CDR2 SFDVKD. CDR3 sequence: CATRTGNQPQHF. As DNA, the CDR3 is TGTGCCACCCGGACAGGCAATCAGCCCCAGCATTTT.

CDR3 sequence reads: CASSLVSGYEQYF. The CDR3 DNA reads TGTGCCAGCAGCTTAGTTAGCGGGTACGAGCAGTACTTC. The V call is TRBV11-3, the J call TRBJ2-7; 7 nucleotides align to TRBD2. The CDR3 runs to 13 residues. The germline CDR1 and CDR2 sequences are SGHNT and YENEEA. V dropped 1 base and J dropped 4; count of bases not matched to a gene: 1.

This rearrangement joins TRBV7-9 to TRBJ2-3; perhaps TRBD2 as D (5 bases). Deletions cut 1 base from V and 8 bases from J, with 10 bases between. From germline, CDR1 is SEHNR and CDR2 FQNEAQ (reference sequence). The CDR3 loop spans 13 amino acids. The CDR3, as DNA: TGTGCCAGCAGCTTAGGAGGGATGGGTACGCAGTATTTT. Amino acid sequence: CASSLGGMGTQYF.

This chain links TRBV9 with TRBJ1-1, with 8 bases lining up with TRBD1. The CDR3 loop spans 13 amino acids. Germline V gives CDR1 SGDLS, CDR2 YYNGEE. V dropped 4 bases and J dropped 3; count of bases not matched to a gene: 2. The chain's CDR3 is CASSPGGYTEAFF. CDR3 sequence (DNA): TGTGCCAGCAGCCCAGGGGGCTACACTGAAGCTTTCTTT.